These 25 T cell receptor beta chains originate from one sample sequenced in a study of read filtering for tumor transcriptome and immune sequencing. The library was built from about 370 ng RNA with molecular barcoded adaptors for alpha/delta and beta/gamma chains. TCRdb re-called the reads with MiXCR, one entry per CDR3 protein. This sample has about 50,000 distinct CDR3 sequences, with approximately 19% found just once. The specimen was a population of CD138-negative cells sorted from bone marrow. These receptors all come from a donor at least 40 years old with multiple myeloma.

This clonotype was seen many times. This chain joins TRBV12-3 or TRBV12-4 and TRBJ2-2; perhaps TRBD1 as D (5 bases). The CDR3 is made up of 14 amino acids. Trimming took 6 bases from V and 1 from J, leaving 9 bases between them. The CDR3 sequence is CASSRDRNTGELFF. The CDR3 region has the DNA TGTGCCAGCAGCCGCGACAGGAACACCGGGGAGCTGTTTTTT.

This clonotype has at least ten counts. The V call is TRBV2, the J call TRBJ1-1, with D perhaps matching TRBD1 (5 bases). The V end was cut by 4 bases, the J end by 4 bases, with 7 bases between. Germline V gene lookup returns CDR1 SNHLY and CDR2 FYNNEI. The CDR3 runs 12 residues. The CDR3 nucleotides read TGTGCCAGCAGTGCGACAGTCACTGAAGCTTTCTTT. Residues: CASSATVTEAFF.

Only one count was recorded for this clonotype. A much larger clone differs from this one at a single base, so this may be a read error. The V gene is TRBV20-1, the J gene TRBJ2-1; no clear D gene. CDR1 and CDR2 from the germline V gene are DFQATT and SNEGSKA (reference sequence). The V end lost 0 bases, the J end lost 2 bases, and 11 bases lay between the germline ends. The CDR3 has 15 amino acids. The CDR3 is CSARDRRQAYNEQFF. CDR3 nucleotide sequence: TGCAGTGCTAGAGATCGGAGACAAGCCTACAATGAGCAGTTCTTC.

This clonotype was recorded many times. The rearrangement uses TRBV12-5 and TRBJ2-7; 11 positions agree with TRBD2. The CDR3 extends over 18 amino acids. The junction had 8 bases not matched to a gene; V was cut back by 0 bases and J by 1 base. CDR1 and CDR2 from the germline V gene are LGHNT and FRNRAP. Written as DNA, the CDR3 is TGTGCTAGTGGTTTGGTCCCATTGGGACTAGCGGTATCCTACGAGCAGTACTTC. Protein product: CASGLVPLGLAVSYEQYF.

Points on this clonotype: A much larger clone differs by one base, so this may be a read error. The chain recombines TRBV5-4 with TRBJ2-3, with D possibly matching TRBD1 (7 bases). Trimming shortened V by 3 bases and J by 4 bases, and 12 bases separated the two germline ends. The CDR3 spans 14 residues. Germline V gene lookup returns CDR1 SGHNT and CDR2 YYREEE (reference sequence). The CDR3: CASSSPGGSDTQYF. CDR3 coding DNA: TGTGCCAGCAGCTCCCCAGGGGGGTCAGATACGCAGTATTTT.

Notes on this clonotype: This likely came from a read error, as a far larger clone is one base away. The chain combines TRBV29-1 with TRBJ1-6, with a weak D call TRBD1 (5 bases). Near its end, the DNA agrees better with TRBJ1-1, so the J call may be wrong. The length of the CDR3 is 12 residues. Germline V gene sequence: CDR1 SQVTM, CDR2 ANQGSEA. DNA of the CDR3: TGCAGCGTTGATTCGGGGGAGGCCGAAGCTTTCTTT. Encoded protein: CSVDSGEAEAFF.

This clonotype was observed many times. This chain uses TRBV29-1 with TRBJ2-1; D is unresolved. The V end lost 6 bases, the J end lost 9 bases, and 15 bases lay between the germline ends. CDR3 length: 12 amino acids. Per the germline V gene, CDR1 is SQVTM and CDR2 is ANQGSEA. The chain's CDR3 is CSVASLHGEQFF. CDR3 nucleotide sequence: TGCAGCGTAGCGAGTCTCCACGGTGAGCAGTTCTTC.

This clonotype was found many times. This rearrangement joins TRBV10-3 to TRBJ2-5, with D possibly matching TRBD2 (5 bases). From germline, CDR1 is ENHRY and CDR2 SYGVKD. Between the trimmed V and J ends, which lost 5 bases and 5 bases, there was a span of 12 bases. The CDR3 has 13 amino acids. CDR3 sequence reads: CAISIGLGETQYF. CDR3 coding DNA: TGTGCCATCAGTATAGGACTGGGCGAGACCCAGTACTTC.

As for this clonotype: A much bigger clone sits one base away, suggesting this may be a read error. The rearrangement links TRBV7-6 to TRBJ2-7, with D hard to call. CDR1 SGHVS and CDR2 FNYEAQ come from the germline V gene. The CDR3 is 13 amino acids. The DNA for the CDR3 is TGTGCCAGCAGCTTAGGCGACGGTTACGAGCAGTGCTTC. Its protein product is CASSLGDGYEQCF.

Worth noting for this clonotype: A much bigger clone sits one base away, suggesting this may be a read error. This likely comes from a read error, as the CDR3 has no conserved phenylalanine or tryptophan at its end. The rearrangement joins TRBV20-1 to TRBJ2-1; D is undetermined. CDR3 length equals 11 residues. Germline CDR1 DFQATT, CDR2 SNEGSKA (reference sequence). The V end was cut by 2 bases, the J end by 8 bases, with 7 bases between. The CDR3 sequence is CSARRSYEQFL. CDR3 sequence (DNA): TGCAGTGCTAGAAGAAGTTATGAGCAGTTCCTC.

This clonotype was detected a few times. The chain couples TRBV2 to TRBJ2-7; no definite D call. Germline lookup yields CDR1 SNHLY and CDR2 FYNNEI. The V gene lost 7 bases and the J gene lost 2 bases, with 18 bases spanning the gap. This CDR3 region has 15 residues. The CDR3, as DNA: TGTGCCAGCACCAATACGGGTCCCGCGGCCTACGAGCAGTACTTC. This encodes CASTNTGPAAYEQYF.

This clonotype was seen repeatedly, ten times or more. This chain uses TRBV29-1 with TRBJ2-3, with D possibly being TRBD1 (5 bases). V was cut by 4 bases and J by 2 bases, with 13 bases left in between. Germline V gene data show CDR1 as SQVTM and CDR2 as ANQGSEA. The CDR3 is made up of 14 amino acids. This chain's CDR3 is CSVARTSLTDTQYF. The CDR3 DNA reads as TGCAGCGTTGCCCGGACATCTCTCACAGATACGCAGTATTTT.

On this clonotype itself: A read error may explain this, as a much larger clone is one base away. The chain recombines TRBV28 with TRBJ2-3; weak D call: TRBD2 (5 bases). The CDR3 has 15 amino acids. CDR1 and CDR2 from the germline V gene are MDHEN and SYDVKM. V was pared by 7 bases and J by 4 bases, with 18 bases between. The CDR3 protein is CASIRASASPDTQYF. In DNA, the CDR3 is TGTGCCAGCATCCGGGCCTCGGCTAGCCCAGATACGCAGTATTTT.

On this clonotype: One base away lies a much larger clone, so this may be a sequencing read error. CDR3 in DNA: TGCGCCAGCAGCCGGCCTAGCGGGCCGGCAGATACGCAGTATTTT. It is translated as CASSRPSGPADTQYF. This chain links TRBV4-1 with TRBJ2-3; 8 nucleotides align to TRBD2. Germline-derived CDR1 and CDR2 are MGHRA and YSYEKL. V was pared by 4 bases and J by 4 bases, with 7 bases of the junction left unmatched. The length of the CDR3 is 15 residues.

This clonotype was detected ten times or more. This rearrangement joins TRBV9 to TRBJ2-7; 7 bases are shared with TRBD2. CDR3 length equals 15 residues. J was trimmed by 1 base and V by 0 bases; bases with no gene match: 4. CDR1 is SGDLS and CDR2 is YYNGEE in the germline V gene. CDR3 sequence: CASSVEGGSSYEQYF. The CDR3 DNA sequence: TGTGCCAGCAGCGTAGAAGGCGGGAGTTCCTACGAGCAGTACTTC.

CDR3 sequence (DNA): TGCGCCAGCCTAGAAGTCCCTGGGGCCAACGTCCTGACTTTC. Protein sequence: CASLEVPGANVLTF. The chain has TRBV10-2 and TRBJ2-6, with D unclear. Germline loops: CDR1 WSHSY, CDR2 SAAADI. The germline V and J ends were trimmed by 8 bases and 2 bases, with 10 bases remaining between them. This CDR3 contains 14 residues.

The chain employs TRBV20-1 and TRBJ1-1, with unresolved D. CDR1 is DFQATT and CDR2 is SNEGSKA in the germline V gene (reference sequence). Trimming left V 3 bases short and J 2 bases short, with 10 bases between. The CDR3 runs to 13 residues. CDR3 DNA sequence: TGCAGTGCTAGTCCGGGAAAAAACACTGAAGCTTTCTTT. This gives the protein CSASPGKNTEAFF.

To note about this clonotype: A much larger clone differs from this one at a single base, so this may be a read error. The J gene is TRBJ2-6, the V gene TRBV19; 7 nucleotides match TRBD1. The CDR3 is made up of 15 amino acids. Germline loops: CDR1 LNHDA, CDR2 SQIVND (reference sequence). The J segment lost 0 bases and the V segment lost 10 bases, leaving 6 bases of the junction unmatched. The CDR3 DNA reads TGTGCCACTAACAGGGGAGCCTCTGGGGCCAACGTCCTGACTTTC. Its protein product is CATNRGASGANVLTF.

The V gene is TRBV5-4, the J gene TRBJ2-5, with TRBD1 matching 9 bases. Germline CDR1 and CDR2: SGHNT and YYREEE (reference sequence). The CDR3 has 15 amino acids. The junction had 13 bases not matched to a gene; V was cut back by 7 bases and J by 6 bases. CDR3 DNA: TGTGCCAGCGCCGAGCGGGGACAGGGCTTGAAGACCCAGTACTTC. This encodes CASAERGQGLKTQYF. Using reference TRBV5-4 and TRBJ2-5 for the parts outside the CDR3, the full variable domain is ETGVTQSPTHLIKTRGQQVTLRCSSQSGHNTVSWYQQALGQGPQFIFQYYREEENGRGNFPPRFSGLQFPNYSSELNVNALELDDSALYLCASAERGQGLKTQYFGPGTRLLVL.

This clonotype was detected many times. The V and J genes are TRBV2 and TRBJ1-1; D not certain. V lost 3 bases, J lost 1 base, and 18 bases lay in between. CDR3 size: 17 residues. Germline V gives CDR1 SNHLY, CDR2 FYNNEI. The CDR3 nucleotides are TGTGCCAGCAGTGATGGTTTGTCAGCTGTGAGGAACACTGAAGCTTTCTTT. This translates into CASSDGLSAVRNTEAFF.

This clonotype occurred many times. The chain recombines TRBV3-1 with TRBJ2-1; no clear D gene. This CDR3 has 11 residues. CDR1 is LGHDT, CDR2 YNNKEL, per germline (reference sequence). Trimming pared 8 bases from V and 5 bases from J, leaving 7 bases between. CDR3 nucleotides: TGTGCCAGCTCAGGTAACAATGAGCAGTTCTTC. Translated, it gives CASSGNNEQFF.

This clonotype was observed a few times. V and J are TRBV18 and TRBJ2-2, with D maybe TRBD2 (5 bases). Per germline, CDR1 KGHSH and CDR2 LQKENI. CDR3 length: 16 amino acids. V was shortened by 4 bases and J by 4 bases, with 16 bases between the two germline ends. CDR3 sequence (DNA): TGTGCCAGCTCACGAGTAGCGCGGATTAGCACCGGGGAGCTGTTTTTT. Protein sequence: CASSRVARISTGELFF.

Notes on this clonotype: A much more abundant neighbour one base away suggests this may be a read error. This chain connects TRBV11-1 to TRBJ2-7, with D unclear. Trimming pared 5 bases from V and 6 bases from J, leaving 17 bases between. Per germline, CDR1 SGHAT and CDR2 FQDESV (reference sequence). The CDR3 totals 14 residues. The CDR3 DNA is TGTGCCAGCAGCCCACAAGAGGTTACCTGCGAGCAGTACTTC. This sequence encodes CASSPQEVTCEQYF. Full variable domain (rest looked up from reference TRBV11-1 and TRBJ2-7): EAEVAQSPRYKITEKSQAVAFWCDPISGHATLYWYRQILGQGPELLVQFQDESVVDDSQLPKDRFSAERLKGVDSTLKIQPAELGDSAMYLCASSPQEVTCEQYFGPGTRLTVT.

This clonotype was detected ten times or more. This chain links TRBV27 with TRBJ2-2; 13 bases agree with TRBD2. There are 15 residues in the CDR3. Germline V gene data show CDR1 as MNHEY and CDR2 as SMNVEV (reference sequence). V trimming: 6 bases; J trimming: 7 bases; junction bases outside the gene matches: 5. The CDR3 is CASSPRLAGGGELFF. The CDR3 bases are TGTGCCAGCAGCCCTCGACTAGCGGGAGGCGGGGAGCTGTTTTTT.

The CDR3 region is CASSPGTSGRANEQFF. The CDR3 nucleotides are TGTGCCAGCAGCCCCGGGACTAGCGGGAGGGCCAATGAGCAGTTCTTC. The chain links TRBV7-8 to TRBJ2-1, with TRBD2 identical over 16 bases. Trimming removed 5 bases from V and 6 bases from J; junction bases left unmatched: 4. This CDR3 is built from 16 residues. The germline V gene encodes CDR1 SGHVS and CDR2 FQNEAQ.